The sequence of this T cell receptor beta chain was determined in a study of cytomegalovirus exposure and HLA in healthy donors (dated by TCRdb to 2016 to 2017). Describing the broader study: An earlier analysis of some 500 of the donors reported 250 to 350 Gb of sequence data and about 100 million unique TCR beta sequences from approximately 180 million T cells. An early release that covered about 600 HLA-typed donors contained 300 to 350 gigabases of sequencing data and 85 million to 100 million unique TCR sequences. Among the approximately 400 genotyped donors, approximately 82% belonged to the genetic ancestry cluster associated with self-reported Caucasian donors. The study was designed to test whether signatures of past pathogen exposure could be identified by cataloging public T cell receptors. The study profiled the T cell repertoires of hundreds of subjects by immunosequencing and related them to cytomegalovirus serostatus. In addition to the first cohort of roughly 700 subjects, a separate validation cohort of 120 different subjects was used. To predict cytomegalovirus infection status, the study brought together high-throughput TCR immunosequencing, statistical association of individual TCRs with disease status, and machine learning. To study patterns of TCR occurrence, a later analysis re-analyzed previously published TCR beta repertoires from 700 or so donors and added high-resolution HLA genotyping. Rather than using new phenotypic data, the later analysis identified candidate immune exposures from TCR beta sequences and from how often those sequences occurred across donors. An earlier analysis of around 540 of the donors applied high-throughput TCR beta sequencing to assess whether each TCR beta V gene segment acted as functional or pseudogenic. Alongside the repertoire data, information on donor age, sex, ethnicity and CMV serostatus was compiled. A later genetic analysis used genome-wide SNP genotypes for about 60% of the 666 donors, treating that subset as a discovery cohort. Every repertoire in the discovery cohort had been generated on one and the same sequencing platform. Class I and class II HLA loci were covered by the typing at four-digit resolution. Typing coverage differed by locus: A, B, C, DRB1 and DQB1 were typed in roughly 629-630 donors, DQA1 in about 560, DPA1 in around 580, and DPB1 in 400 to 480. Roughly 5 DR-DQ haplotypes were handled as single units for association and clustering because linkage in the cohort was strong. Among a few hundred genotyped donors of the cohort, an average of roughly 240,000 unique TCR beta nucleotide sequences were sequenced per donor, 15% to 20% of them non-productive.

In total, more than 500 healthy bone marrow donors made up the cohort. At the time of sampling, every cohort member was nominally healthy, though immune exposures that went unrecorded were likely present. The donor tested CMV seropositive, placing the donor among the roughly 300 seropositive members of the cohort. A peripheral blood sample was collected from each donor, and TCR beta sequencing was performed on peripheral blood mononuclear cells. The Qiagen DNeasy Blood Extraction Kit was used to extract genomic DNA from the blood cell samples. Library preparation employed the immunoSEQ multiplex PCR assay. A mixture of 60 forward primers for TCR Vbeta segments and 13 reverse primers for TCR Jbeta segments was used in the multiplex PCR. A multiplex PCR assay on genomic DNA amplified the CDR3 region of rearranged TCR beta genes. The amplified TCR beta libraries were sequenced on the Illumina HiSeq System as 87-base-pair reads. As for the authors' bioinformatics: A later analysis counted about 76 million unique TCR beta chains across the 666 repertoires, and 9 million to 14 million of these chains were shared by at least two donors. To remove PCR and sequencing errors, raw reads were error-corrected and collapsed into unique sequences using a nearest-neighbor algorithm that merged closely related sequences. To assign V, D and J gene segments, CDR3 sequences were aligned to IMGT reference sequences. Each retained sequence needed at least a six-nucleotide match to both a V gene segment and a J gene segment. Rearrangements were called productive when the CDR3 lacked stop codons and stayed in frame with V and J; all others were non-productive. CDR3 was defined according to IMGT convention as the region running from the second conserved V-encoded cysteine to the conserved J-encoded phenylalanine. In an earlier analysis of 587 of the donors, sequences lacking an unambiguous match to a single V gene segment were excluded. An earlier analysis of 587 of the donors classified V segments as functional when productive rearrangements were above 56.7% and as segregating when the standard deviation between donors was above 5%. A statistical classification framework was built for diagnosing cytomegalovirus status from the catalog of TCR beta chain sequences. In a later analysis, V and J genes were assigned by comparing TCR nucleotide sequences against IMGT/GENE-DB human TR gene sequences. In a later analysis, CDR3 sequences and most-parsimonious VDJ recombination scenarios were assigned using the TCRdist pipeline. In a later analysis, every TCR beta chain was defined by the combination of its CDR3 amino acid sequence and its V-gene family, and reads without a unique V-gene family were dropped. To address suspected cross-contamination and a sequencing artifact, a later analysis removed approximately 590 highly shared, low-generation-probability nucleotide sequences. A later analysis calculated a clonal expansion index for each public chain from normalized within-repertoire ranks of inferred template counts. A later analysis computed generation probabilities with a VDJ recombination model fitted to out-of-frame rearrangements, and checked the results against IGoR. In a later analysis, TCR-TCR, TCR-HLA and TCR-CMV co-occurrence was scored with hypergeometric tests, and a repertoire-size bias correction was applied to TCR pairs. To estimate false discovery rates, a later analysis permuted the HLA or CMV assignments 20 times. In a later analysis, co-occurring TCRs were grouped using DBSCAN, and TCRdist sequence similarity was added for clustering within HLA-allele-positive subsets. Repertoires with fewer than 30,000 or more than 120,000 public chains were left out of co-occurrence clustering, as were about 5 repertoires with anomalous nucleotide sharing. The table comes from immuneACCESS by way of TCRdb, which keeps in-frame sequences with V and J called. Part of the clones is missing from these tables; in studies checked, under half for an unresolved V gene and the rest for unknown reasons. From that table come the V and J calls and clone size; the DNA was used to work out D and trimming. The sample table records 100,000 to 150,000 clones; roughly 80% of these occur just once. Of the sample, roughly 4% is held by the ten largest clones.

To note about this clone: What this receptor recognizes is not known. There are no base qualities to consult, and no much larger clone falls within one base.

Broad study findings and their caveats: Because HLA typing was missing for some donors at each locus, association tests included only the typed subset. A later analysis associated 16,951 TCR beta sequences with specific HLA alleles at a false discovery rate of 0.05. Sequencing depth was assumed to be roughly uniform across donors in the presence/absence analyses, though that assumption may not hold. According to a later analysis, TCR association rates differed among HLA loci, with DRB1 alleles showing the most associated TCRs and HLA-C alleles showing the fewest. Linkage disequilibrium might explain the correlated functional status among segregating V segments, but an unknown experimental factor could not be ruled out. In vitro tests confirmed that a few of the cytomegalovirus-associated TCR beta chains recognize cytomegalovirus antigens. An association between a missense DCLRE1C variant and V-gene and J-gene trimming of TCR beta chains was found in a later genetic analysis and replicated in an independent cohort. In a later analysis, most CMV-associated TCR beta chains were found to appear HLA-restricted, with HLA associations seemingly driven largely by CMV exposure. In an earlier analysis of about 540 of the donors, most TCR beta V segments were observed in productive rearrangements about 87% or about 30% of the time, broadly matching IMGT annotations. For the cohort, immune exposure information was limited to CMV serostatus. Some IMGT-functional V segments, including TRBV6-2 and TRBV6-3, could not be told apart with the 87-base-pair reads, so those segments were excluded. The authors suggested that the approach could potentially be extended to other disease states and immunological phenotypes. According to a later analysis, parvovirus B19, influenza, CMV and Epstein-Barr virus appeared linked to several top co-occurrence clusters. When HLA alleles, especially DR and DQ, strongly co-occurred, attributing TCR associations to individual alleles was difficult. Because counts were too low, around 17 rarely observed V segments, including chromosome 9 orphons, were left out of the earlier analysis of about 500 of the donors. While some public TCRs were present in many individuals, most TCR sequences turned up only very rarely across donors. A cluster of highly shared sequence variants was judged likely to be a technical artifact of the sequencing pipeline. The classifier was reported to diagnose cytomegalovirus status with high specificity and sensitivity in both the original and validation cohorts. Compared with equally common non-associated chains, HLA-associated TCR beta chains in a later analysis were more clonally expanded and had lower generation probabilities. In a later genetic analysis, fewer N-insertions in productive TCRs were reported among donors in an Asian-associated ancestry cluster than the 666-donor mean. The cohort was sequenced for TCR beta chains only, and without alpha or paired-chain data the features that could be detected were limited. A further reported finding was that TCR beta sequences accurately predicted the HLA-A and HLA-B alleles for most subjects in the first cohort. The study gave a list of about 160 TCR beta chains associated with cytomegalovirus.

Relative to germline, V is missing 4 bases and J is missing 4 bases, with 10 bases of the junction outside any gene match. CDR1 and CDR2 (MNHEY, SMNVEV) derive from the germline V gene (reference sequence). The CDR3 goes from the cysteine to the phenylalanine over 18 residues. The only DNA kept is the CDR3, 54 bases in frame from the first base. This receptor chain uses TRBV27 and TRBJ1-6; 10 middle bases align to TRBD1. The sequencing input was PBMCs. This TCR derives from a man between 18 and 29 years old in good health and CMV-seropositive. CDR3 reads: CASSYKKTGGSYNSPLHF. Here is the DNA: TGTGCCAGCAGTTACAAAAAGACAGGGGGCTCGTATAATTCACCCCTCCACTTT.